These 26 T cell receptor beta chains were sequenced from one sample in a study of beta chain features in type 1 diabetes. Reverse transcription of all isolated RNA meant that expressed TCRB transcripts were sequenced. The repertoire was sequenced with immunoSEQ multiplex PCR; TCRdb's copy has only in-frame clones and lacks some. The sample has more than 120,000 clones, less than 11% seen once; the top ten hold around 1.2%. Sequenced: naive CD4+ T cells from blood. The origin of the receptors is a man aged 18-30 years in good health.

The V and J genes are TRBV7-9 and TRBJ2-1; 9 bases map to TRBD1. Per the germline V gene, CDR1 is SEHNR and CDR2 is FQNEAQ (reference sequence). This CDR3 is built from 14 residues. V lost 3 bases to trimming and J lost 12 bases; unmatched junction nucleotides: 9. CDR3 nucleotides: TGTGCCAGCAGCTTCGGGACAGGGACCTATCGGCAGTTCTTC. It codes for CASSFGTGTYRQFF.

This rearrangement joins TRBV5-6 to TRBJ2-1; 8 nucleotides match TRBD1. Germline CDR1 is SGHDT and CDR2 is YYEEEE. This CDR3 has 15 residues. V shed 0 bases and J 1 base; nucleotides not matched to a gene: 0. CDR3 coding DNA: TGTGCCAGCAGCTTGGGGACAGGGTCCTACAATGAGCAGTTCTTC. The encoded protein is CASSLGTGSYNEQFF.

The chain employs TRBV7-2 and TRBJ2-3; 8 nucleotides agree with TRBD2. Germline trimming cut 2 bases from V and 0 bases from J; bases unmatched to any gene: 4. CDR1 is SGHTA, CDR2 FQGNSA, per germline. The CDR3 has 16 residues. CDR3 protein: CASSLLLAESTDTQYF. The CDR3, as DNA: TGTGCCAGCAGCTTACTACTAGCGGAGAGCACAGATACGCAGTATTTT.

The chain couples TRBV6-4 to TRBJ2-3, with TRBD1 matching over 7 bases. Germline V gives CDR1 MRHNA, CDR2 SNTAGT. The CDR3 spans 15 residues. V dropped 0 bases and J dropped 3; count of bases not matched to a gene: 3. The CDR3 DNA sequence: TGTGCCAGCAGTGACTCAGGGGGCTGGACAGATACGCAGTATTTT. Residues: CASSDSGGWTDTQYF.

The sample holds many counts of this clone. The chain combines TRBV7-2 with TRBJ2-2; the match to TRBD2 covers 13 bases. Germline V CDR1 and CDR2: SGHTA, FQGNSA. Trimming removed 4 bases from V and 7 bases from J; junction bases left unmatched: 3. The CDR3 has 15 residues. In DNA, the CDR3 is TGTGCCAGCAGCTCAAGACTAGCGGGGGGCGGGGAGCTGTTTTTT. Residues: CASSSRLAGGGELFF.

There are many counts of this clone. The rearrangement links TRBV7-2 to TRBJ2-5, with TRBD2 identical over 9 bases. CDR1 and CDR2 from the germline V gene are SGHTA and FQGNSA. Trimming took 1 base from V and 4 from J; bases not matched to a gene: 1. CDR3 length equals 14 residues. The CDR3 here is CASSLVTSGETQYF. In DNA form, the CDR3 reads TGTGCCAGCAGCTTAGTGACTAGCGGAGAGACCCAGTACTTC.

The chain recombines TRBV15 with TRBJ2-7, with D possibly being TRBD1 (6 bases). V lost 5 bases to trimming and J lost 0 bases, with 17 bases between them. In germline, CDR1 is LNHNV, CDR2 YYDKDF (reference sequence). CDR3 length: 16 amino acids. CDR3 nucleotide sequence: TGTGCCACCAGCCCCCGCAACGACAGGTTCTCCTACGAGCAGTACTTC. It encodes CATSPRNDRFSYEQYF.

J is TRBJ2-5 and V is TRBV5-1, with 7 positions matching TRBD1. The V segment lost 4 bases and the J segment 2 bases; nucleotides outside the gene matches: 5. This CDR3 is 14 amino acids long. Germline V gives CDR1 SGHRS, CDR2 YFSETQ. The CDR3 coding sequence is TGCGCCAGCAGCGTAGACAGGGTACAAGAGACCCAGTACTTC. Translated, it gives CASSVDRVQETQYF.

This clone turned up a few times. V usage is TRBV5-6 and J usage is TRBJ2-5; maybe TRBD1 (5 bases). The CDR3 length is 15 residues. Per the germline V gene, CDR1 is SGHDT and CDR2 is YYEEEE. The ends were cut back, 4 bases at V and 5 bases at J, with 18 bases in the middle. This CDR3 is CASSTTRASTETQYF. The DNA of the CDR3 is TGTGCCAGCAGCACAACCAGGGCCAGTACGGAGACCCAGTACTTC.

The chain couples TRBV5-1 to TRBJ1-5; 10 nucleotides match TRBD1. Trimming removed 4 bases from V and 5 bases from J; junction bases left unmatched: 3. This CDR3 is built from 14 residues. Germline V gene data show CDR1 as SGHRS and CDR2 as YFSETQ. This chain's CDR3 is CASSVGQGDQPQHF. CDR3 coding DNA: TGCGCCAGCAGCGTTGGACAGGGGGATCAGCCCCAGCATTTT.

In this sample, this clone turned up once. The chain has TRBV28 and TRBJ2-7; D uncertain. Deletions cut 3 bases from V and 2 bases from J, with 11 bases between. This CDR3 region has 14 residues. Looked up from germline, CDR1 is MDHEN and CDR2 is SYDVKM. Written as DNA, the CDR3 is TGTGCCAGCAGTTTTGACGGCAGGCCCTACGAGCAGTACTTC. Its translation: CASSFDGRPYEQYF.

This clone was seen only a few times. This chain links TRBV7-3 with TRBJ2-2; D call uncertain. The CDR3 has 16 amino acids. Trimming took 0 bases from V and 6 from J, leaving 14 bases between them. Germline V gives CDR1 SGHTA, CDR2 FQGTGA. The CDR3 nucleotides read TGTGCCAGCAGCTTAACGTTCCGAGGAAACCCCGGGGAGCTGTTTTTT. Amino acids: CASSLTFRGNPGELFF.

In this sample, this clone turned up a few times. This sequence joins TRBV4-3 and TRBJ2-1; the D is unclear. The V and J ends lost 4 bases and 5 bases respectively, with 15 bases between them. This CDR3 contains 15 residues. CDR1 and CDR2 from the germline V gene are LGHNA and YSLEER. This CDR3 reads CASSPGQSLNNEQFF. In nucleotides, the CDR3 is TGCGCCAGCAGCCCTGGGCAGAGTTTAAACAATGAGCAGTTCTTC.

This clone was picked up many times. This chain joins TRBV7-2 and TRBJ2-1; 10 positions match TRBD1. The CDR3 sequence is 15 residues long. The germline V gene has CDR1 SGHTA and CDR2 FQGNSA. Unmatched junction bases numbered 7, after V lost 4 bases and J lost 7 bases. In DNA form, the CDR3 reads TGTGCCAGCAGCTCCGGGACAGGGGCTAGAAATGAGCAGTTCTTC. Amino acid sequence: CASSSGTGARNEQFF. Variable domain in full (rest from reference TRBV7-2 and TRBJ2-1): GAGVSQSPSNKVTEKGKDVELRCDPISGHTALYWYRQSLGQGLEFLIYFQGNSAPDKSGLPSDRFSAERTGGSVSTLTIQRTQQEDSAVYLCASSSGTGARNEQFFGPGTRLTVL.

This chain connects TRBV6-5 to TRBJ1-1; 9 bases agree with TRBD1. Germline V gene data show CDR1 as MNHEY and CDR2 as SVGAGI. J was trimmed by 6 bases and V by 6 bases; bases with no gene match: 8. CDR3 length: 14 amino acids. CDR3 region: CASRADRGKPEAFF. For the CDR3, the DNA is TGTGCCAGCAGAGCTGACAGGGGGAAGCCTGAAGCTTTCTTT.

This clone occurred a few times. The V call is TRBV9, the J call TRBJ1-6; D is ambiguous. Looked up from germline, CDR1 is SGDLS and CDR2 is YYNGEE. Trimming removed 0 bases at V and 0 bases at J, with 7 bases between. This CDR3 is 16 amino acids long. This CDR3 is CASSVGVSSYNSPLHF. In nucleotides, the CDR3 is TGTGCCAGCAGCGTAGGAGTGAGCTCCTATAATTCACCCCTCCACTTT.

This clone was counted a few times. The J gene is TRBJ2-7, the V gene TRBV11-1, with 8 bases matching TRBD2. CDR3 length equals 12 residues. V lost 5 bases, J lost 6 bases, and 3 bases stayed unmatched. Germline V gives CDR1 SGHAT, CDR2 FQDESV (reference sequence). The CDR3 loop is CASSARGGEQYF. Here the CDR3 DNA reads TGTGCCAGCAGCGCTCGGGGGGGCGAGCAGTACTTC.

This clone was seen many times. The gene calls are TRBV5-1 and TRBJ2-6, with D unclear. CDR1 and CDR2 (germline): SGHRS, YFSETQ. The V end lost 7 bases, the J end lost 2 bases, and 10 bases lay between the germline ends. The CDR3 is made up of 14 amino acids. The CDR3 protein is CASSESTGANVLTF. In DNA, the CDR3 is TGCGCCAGCTCGGAGAGTACTGGGGCCAACGTCCTGACTTTC.

A few counts support this clone. The chain uses TRBV5-6 and TRBJ2-7; D is uncertain. V lost 0 bases and J 3 bases, leaving 13 bases between the germline ends. This CDR3 has 15 residues. Per the germline V gene, CDR1 is SGHDT and CDR2 is YYEEEE. CDR3 nucleotide sequence: TGTGCCAGCAGCTTGGCCTTACAGAGTAACTACGAGCAGTACTTC. Translated, it gives CASSLALQSNYEQYF.

The chain joins TRBV9 to TRBJ1-1; TRBD1 matches at 7 bases. Germline V lookup: CDR1 SGDLS, CDR2 YYNGEE. Trimming at V came to 4 bases and at J to 3 bases, leaving 9 bases not matched to a gene. This CDR3 contains 15 residues. The CDR3 loop is CASSSATGSHTEAFF. The CDR3 DNA sequence: TGTGCCAGCAGCTCGGCGACAGGGTCACACACTGAAGCTTTCTTT.

The chain has TRBV4-1 and TRBJ2-7; TRBD1 aligns across 10 bases. This CDR3 has 16 residues. The junction had 8 bases not matched to a gene; V was cut back by 4 bases and J by 2 bases. CDR1 and CDR2 (germline): MGHRA, YSYEKL. CDR3 sequence reads: CASSREGGTGAYEQYF. The CDR3 nucleotides are TGCGCCAGCAGCCGAGAGGGCGGGACAGGGGCCTACGAGCAGTACTTC.

The gene calls are TRBV4-3 and TRBJ2-3; D is perhaps TRBD2 (5 bases). Per the germline V gene, CDR1 is LGHNA and CDR2 is YSLEER. The CDR3 covers 16 residues. The V gene lost 4 bases and the J gene lost 1 base, with 15 bases spanning the gap. Here the CDR3 DNA reads TGCGCCAGCAGCCCACGGCGGGCAAGGGGCACAGATACGCAGTATTTT. Encoded protein: CASSPRRARGTDTQYF.

This chain connects TRBV4-1 to TRBJ2-2; 9 nucleotides align to TRBD2. There are 18 residues in the CDR3. CDR1 and CDR2 (germline): MGHRA, YSYEKL. The V gene end was trimmed by 4 bases and the J gene end by 6 bases; junction bases not matched to a gene: 15. CDR3 residues: CASSRSGIAGEGAGELFF. Here the CDR3 DNA reads TGCGCCAGCAGCCGCTCGGGGATAGCGGGGGAAGGAGCCGGGGAGCTGTTTTTT.

The chain combines TRBV6-1 with TRBJ2-5; 7 bases are shared with TRBD1. With 11 bases clipped from V and 0 bases from J, the junction kept 9 bases outside the gene matches. In germline, CDR1 is MNHNS, CDR2 SASEGT. This CDR3 comprises 14 residues. CDR3 sequence: CAGKDRAYQETQYF. CDR3 nucleotide sequence: TGTGCCGGAAAAGACAGGGCATACCAAGAGACCCAGTACTTC.

In this sample, this clone turned up a few times. The chain combines TRBV7-2 with TRBJ1-6; a possible D gene is TRBD1 (5 bases). With 1 base removed from V and 9 bases from J, the gap between germline ends came to 19 bases. There are 17 residues in the CDR3. CDR1 SGHTA and CDR2 FQGNSA come from the germline V gene. The DNA for the CDR3 is TGTGCCAGCAGCTTAGGAGGGTCCGGGTCGGGGGGTTCACCCCTCCACTTT. It specifies CASSLGGSGSGGSPLHF.

The V gene is TRBV4-3, the J gene TRBJ2-7; D may be TRBD1 (7 bases). Trimming removed 0 bases from V and 2 bases from J, with 11 bases in between. The CDR3 covers 15 residues. CDR1 and CDR2 from the germline V gene are LGHNA and YSLEER. The CDR3 bases are TGCGCCAGCAGCCAAGAGGGCAGGGGGGCCTACGAGCAGTACTTC. Its translation is CASSQEGRGAYEQYF.